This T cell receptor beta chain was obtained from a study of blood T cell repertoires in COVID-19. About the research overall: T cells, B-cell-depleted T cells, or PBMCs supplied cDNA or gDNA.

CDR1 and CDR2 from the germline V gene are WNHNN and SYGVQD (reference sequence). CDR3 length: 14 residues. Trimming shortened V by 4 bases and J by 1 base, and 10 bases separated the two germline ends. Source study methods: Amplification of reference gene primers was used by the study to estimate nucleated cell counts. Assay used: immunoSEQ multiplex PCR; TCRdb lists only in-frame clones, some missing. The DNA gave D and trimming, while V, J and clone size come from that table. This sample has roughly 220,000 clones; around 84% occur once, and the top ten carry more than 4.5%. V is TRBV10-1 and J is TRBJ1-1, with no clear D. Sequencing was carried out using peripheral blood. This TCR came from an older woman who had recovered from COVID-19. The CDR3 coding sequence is TGCGCCAGCAGTGGCAGGAACCCGAACACTGAAGCTTTCTTT. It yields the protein CASSGRNPNTEAFF.